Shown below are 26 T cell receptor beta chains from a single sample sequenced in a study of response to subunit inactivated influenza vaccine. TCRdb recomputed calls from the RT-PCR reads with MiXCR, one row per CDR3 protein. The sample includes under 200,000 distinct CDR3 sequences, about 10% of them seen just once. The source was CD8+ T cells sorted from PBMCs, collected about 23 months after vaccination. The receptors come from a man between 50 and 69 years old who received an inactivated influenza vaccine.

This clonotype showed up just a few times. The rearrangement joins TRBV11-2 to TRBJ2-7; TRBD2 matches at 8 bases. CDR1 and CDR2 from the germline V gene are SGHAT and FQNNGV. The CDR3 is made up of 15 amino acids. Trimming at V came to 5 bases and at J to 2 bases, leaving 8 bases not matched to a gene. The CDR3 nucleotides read TGTGCCAGCAGCCTAGGCGTGGGACTAGCCTACGAGCAGTACTTC. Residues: CASSLGVGLAYEQYF.

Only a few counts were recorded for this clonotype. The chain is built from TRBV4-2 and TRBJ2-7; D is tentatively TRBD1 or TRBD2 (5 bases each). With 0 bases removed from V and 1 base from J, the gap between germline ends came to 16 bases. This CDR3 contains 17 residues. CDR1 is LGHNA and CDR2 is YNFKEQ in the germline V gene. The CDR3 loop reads CASSQEDDLWGSYEQYF. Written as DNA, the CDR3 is TGTGCCAGCAGCCAAGAAGACGACCTTTGGGGGTCCTACGAGCAGTACTTC.

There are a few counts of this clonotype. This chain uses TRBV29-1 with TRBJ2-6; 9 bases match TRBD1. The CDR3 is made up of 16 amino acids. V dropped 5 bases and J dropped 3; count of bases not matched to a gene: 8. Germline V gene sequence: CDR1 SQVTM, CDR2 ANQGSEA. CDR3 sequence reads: CSVFTGTGIGANVLTF. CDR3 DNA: TGCAGCGTTTTTACCGGGACAGGGATTGGGGCCAACGTCCTGACTTTC.

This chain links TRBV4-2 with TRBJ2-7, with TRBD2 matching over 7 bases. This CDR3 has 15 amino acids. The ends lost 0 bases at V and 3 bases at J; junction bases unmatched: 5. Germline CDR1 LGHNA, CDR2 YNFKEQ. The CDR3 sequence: CASSQEGTTSYEQYF. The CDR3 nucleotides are TGTGCCAGCAGCCAAGAGGGGACTACCAGCTACGAGCAGTACTTC.

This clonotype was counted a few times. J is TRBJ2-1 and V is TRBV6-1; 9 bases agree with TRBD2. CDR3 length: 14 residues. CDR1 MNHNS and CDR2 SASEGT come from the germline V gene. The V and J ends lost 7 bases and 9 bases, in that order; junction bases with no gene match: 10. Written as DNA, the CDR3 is TGTGCCAGCACTAGCGGGGCCAGCTACGGTGAGCAGTTCTTC. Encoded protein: CASTSGASYGEQFF.

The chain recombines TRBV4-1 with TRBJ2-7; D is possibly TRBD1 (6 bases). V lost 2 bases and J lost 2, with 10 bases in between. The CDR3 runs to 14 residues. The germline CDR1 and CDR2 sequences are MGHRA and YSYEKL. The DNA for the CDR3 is TGCGCCAGCAGCCAAAGGGCAGGGGCCTACGAGCAGTACTTC. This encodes CASSQRAGAYEQYF.

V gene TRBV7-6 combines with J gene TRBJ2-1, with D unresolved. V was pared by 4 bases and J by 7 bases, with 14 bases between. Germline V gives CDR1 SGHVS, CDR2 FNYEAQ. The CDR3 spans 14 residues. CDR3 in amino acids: CASSSRTAMNEQFF. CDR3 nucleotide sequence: TGTGCCAGCAGCTCGAGGACCGCTATGAATGAGCAGTTCTTC. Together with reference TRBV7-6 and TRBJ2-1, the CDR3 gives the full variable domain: GAGVSQSPRYKVTKRGQDVALRCDPISGHVSLYWYRQALGQGPEFLTYFNYEAQQDKSGLPNDRFSAERPEGSISTLTIQRTEQRDSAMYRCASSSRTAMNEQFFGPGTRLTVL.

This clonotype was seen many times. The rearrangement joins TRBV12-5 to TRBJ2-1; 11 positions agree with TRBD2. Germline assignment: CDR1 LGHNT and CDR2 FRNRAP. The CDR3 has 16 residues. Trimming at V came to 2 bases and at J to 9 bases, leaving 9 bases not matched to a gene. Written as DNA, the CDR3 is TGTGCTAGTGGTTTGACTAGCGGGGGAGAGGGCTTTGAGCAGTTCTTC. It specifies CASGLTSGGEGFEQFF.

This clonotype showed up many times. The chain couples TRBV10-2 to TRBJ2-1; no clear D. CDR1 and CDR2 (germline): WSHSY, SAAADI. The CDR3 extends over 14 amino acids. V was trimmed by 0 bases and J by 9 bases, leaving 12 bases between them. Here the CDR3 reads CASSESGRYGEQFF. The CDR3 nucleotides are TGCGCCAGCAGTGAGTCTGGCCGGTACGGTGAGCAGTTCTTC.

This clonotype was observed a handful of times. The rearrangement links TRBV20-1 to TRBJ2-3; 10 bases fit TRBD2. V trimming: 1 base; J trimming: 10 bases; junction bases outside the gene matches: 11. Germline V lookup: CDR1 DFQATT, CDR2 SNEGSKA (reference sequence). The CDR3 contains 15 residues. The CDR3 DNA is TGCAGTGCTAGAGGGCTAGCGGGGGCCACACCGGCGCAGTATTTT. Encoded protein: CSARGLAGATPAQYF.

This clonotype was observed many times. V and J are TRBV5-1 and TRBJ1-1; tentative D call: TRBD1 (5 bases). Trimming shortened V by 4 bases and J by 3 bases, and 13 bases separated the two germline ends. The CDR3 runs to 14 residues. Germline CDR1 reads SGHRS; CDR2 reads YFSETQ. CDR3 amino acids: CASSTGRGDTEAFF. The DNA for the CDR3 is TGCGCCAGCAGCACTGGTCGGGGGGACACTGAAGCTTTCTTT.

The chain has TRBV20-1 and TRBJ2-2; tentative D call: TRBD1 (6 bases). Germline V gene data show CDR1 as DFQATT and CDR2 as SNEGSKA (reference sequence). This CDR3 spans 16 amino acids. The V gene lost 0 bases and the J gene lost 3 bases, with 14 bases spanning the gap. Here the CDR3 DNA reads TGCAGTGCTAGAGAGGGGGCGCGGAGTTACACCGGGGAGCTGTTTTTT. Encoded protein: CSAREGARSYTGELFF.

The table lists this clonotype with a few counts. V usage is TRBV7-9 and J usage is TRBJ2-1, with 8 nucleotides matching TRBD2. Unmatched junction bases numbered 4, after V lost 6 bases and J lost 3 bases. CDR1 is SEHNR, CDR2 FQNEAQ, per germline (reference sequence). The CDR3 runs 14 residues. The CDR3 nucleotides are TGTGCCAGCAGGCCTAGCGGGTTCTACAATGAGCAGTTCTTC. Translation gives CASRPSGFYNEQFF. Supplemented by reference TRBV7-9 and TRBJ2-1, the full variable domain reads DTGVSQNPRHKITKRGQNVTFRCDPISEHNRLYWYRQTLGQGPEFLTYFQNEAQLEKSRLLSDRFSAERPKGSFSTLEIQRTEQGDSAMYLCASRPSGFYNEQFFGPGTRLTVL.

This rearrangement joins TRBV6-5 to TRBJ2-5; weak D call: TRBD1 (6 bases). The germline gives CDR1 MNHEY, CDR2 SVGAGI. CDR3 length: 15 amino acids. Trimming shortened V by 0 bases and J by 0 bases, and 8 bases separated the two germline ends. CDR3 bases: TGTGCCAGCAGTTACTCTGGACAGAACCAAGAGACCCAGTACTTC. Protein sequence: CASSYSGQNQETQYF.

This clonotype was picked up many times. The chain's CDR3 is CASSGDISTDTQYF. DNA for the CDR3: TGTGCCAGCAGCGGGGACATTAGCACAGATACGCAGTATTTT. The rearrangement links TRBV7-8 to TRBJ2-3; tentatively, D is TRBD1 (6 bases). This CDR3 spans 14 amino acids. Germline values: CDR1 SGHVS, CDR2 FQNEAQ. Between the trimmed V and J ends, which lost 5 bases and 0 bases, there was a span of 9 bases. The whole variable domain, filled in from reference TRBV7-8 and TRBJ2-3, reads GAGVSQSPRYKVAKRGQDVALRCDPISGHVSLFWYQQALGQGPEFLTYFQNEAQLDKSGLPSDRFFAERPEGSVSTLKIQRTQQEDSAVYLCASSGDISTDTQYFGPGTRLTVL.

The CDR3 DNA reads TGCAGCGTAGTGTGGGCCCGCTTCAATGAGCAGTTCTTC. This translates into CSVVWARFNEQFF. This chain uses TRBV29-1 with TRBJ2-1, with no clear D. V was trimmed by 6 bases and J by 6 bases, leaving 15 bases between them. Per germline, CDR1 SQVTM and CDR2 ANQGSEA. The CDR3 covers 13 residues.

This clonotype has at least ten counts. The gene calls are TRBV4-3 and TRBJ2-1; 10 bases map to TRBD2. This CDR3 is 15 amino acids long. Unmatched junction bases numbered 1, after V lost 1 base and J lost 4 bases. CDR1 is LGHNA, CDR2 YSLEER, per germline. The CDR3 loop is CASSQGLAGYNEQFF. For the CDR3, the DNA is TGCGCCAGCAGCCAAGGACTAGCGGGTTACAATGAGCAGTTCTTC.

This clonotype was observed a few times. DNA of the CDR3: TGTGCCAGCTCACCTCCGGGGAGTTCCAGAGAGACCCAGTACTTC. Translated, it gives CASSPPGSSRETQYF. The chain combines TRBV18 with TRBJ2-5; D is possibly TRBD2 (5 bases). Per the germline V gene, CDR1 is KGHSH and CDR2 is LQKENI. Deletions cut 3 bases from V and 4 bases from J, with 15 bases between. The CDR3 is 15 amino acids.

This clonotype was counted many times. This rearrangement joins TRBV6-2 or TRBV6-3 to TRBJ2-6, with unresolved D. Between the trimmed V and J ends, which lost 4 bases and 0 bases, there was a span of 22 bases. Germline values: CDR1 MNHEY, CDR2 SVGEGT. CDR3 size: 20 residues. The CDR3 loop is CASSSPLLGTPHSGANVLTF. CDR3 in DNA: TGTGCCAGCAGTTCCCCTTTACTTGGAACCCCGCACTCTGGGGCCAACGTCCTGACTTTC.

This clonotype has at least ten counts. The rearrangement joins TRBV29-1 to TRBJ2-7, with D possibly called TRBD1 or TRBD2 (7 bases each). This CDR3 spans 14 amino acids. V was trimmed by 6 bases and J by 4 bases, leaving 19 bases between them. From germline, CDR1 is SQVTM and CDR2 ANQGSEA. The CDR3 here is CSVGRQGESYEQYF. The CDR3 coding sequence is TGCAGCGTCGGGAGGCAGGGGGAGAGTTACGAGCAGTACTTC.

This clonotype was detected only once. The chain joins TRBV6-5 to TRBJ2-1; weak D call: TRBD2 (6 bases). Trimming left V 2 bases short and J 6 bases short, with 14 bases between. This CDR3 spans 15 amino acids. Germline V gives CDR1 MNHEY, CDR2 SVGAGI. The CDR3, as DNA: TGTGCCAGCAGTTACGTCGGGGGAGTGTCCAATGAGCAGTTCTTC. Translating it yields CASSYVGGVSNEQFF.

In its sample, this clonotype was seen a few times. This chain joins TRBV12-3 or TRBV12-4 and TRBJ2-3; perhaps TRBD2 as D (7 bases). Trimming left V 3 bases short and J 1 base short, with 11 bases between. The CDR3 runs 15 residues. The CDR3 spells CASSLEGGRTDTQYF. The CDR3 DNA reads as TGTGCCAGCAGTTTGGAGGGGGGGCGCACAGATACGCAGTATTTT.

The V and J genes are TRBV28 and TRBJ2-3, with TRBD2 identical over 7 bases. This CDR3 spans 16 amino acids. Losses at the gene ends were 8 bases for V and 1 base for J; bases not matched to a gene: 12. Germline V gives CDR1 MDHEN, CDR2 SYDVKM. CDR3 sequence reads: CASEDVKRDGTDTQYF. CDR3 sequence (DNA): TGTGCCAGCGAGGACGTAAAGCGGGATGGCACAGATACGCAGTATTTT.

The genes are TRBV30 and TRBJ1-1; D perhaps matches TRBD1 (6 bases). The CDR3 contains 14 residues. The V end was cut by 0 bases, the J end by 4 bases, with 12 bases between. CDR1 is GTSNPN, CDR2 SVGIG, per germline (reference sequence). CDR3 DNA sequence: TGTGCCTGGAGTGTTTCCAGGGGAGGCACTGAAGCTTTCTTT. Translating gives CAWSVSRGGTEAFF.

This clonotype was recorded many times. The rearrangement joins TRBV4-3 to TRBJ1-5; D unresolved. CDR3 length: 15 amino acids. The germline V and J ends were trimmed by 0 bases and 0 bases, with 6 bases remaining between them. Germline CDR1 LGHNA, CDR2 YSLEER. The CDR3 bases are TGCGCCAGCAGCCAAGATCCCAATAGCAATCAGCCCCAGCATTTT. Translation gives CASSQDPNSNQPQHF.

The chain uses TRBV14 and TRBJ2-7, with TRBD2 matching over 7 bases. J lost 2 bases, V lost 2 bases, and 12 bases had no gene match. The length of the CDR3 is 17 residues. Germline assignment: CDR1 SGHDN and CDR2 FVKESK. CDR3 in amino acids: CASSQFVGEGSPYEQYF. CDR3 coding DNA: TGTGCCAGCAGCCAATTCGTGGGGGAGGGAAGTCCCTACGAGCAGTACTTC.